These 18 T cell receptor beta chains came from one sample sequenced in a study of early T cells in non-severe SARS-CoV-2 infection. Each CDR3 protein is one row after TCRdb ran MiXCR on the 5' RACE reads. The sample carries around 50,000 distinct CDR3 sequences, 12% recorded once. Sequences were obtained from whole blood. These receptors came from an adult who was a healthcare worker with PCR-confirmed SARS-CoV-2 infection or an uninfected control (not recorded which).

This clonotype has only a few counts. The chain employs TRBV12-2 and TRBJ1-5. TRBV12-2 is a pseudogene locus. The CDR3 consists of 16 residues. For the CDR3, the DNA is TGTGCAAGTCGCTTTAAAGGCCCCTATAGCAATCAGCCCCAGCATTTT. It codes for CASRFKGPYSNQPQHF.

This clonotype showed up many times. The chain combines TRBV7-2 with TRBJ2-5; 9 nucleotides agree with TRBD1. This CDR3 is 14 amino acids long. Germline V lookup: CDR1 SGHTA, CDR2 FQGNSA. The V and J ends lost 4 bases and 5 bases, in that order; junction bases with no gene match: 5. CDR3 protein: CASSSNRGRETQYF. The CDR3 DNA sequence: TGTGCCAGCAGCTCGAACAGGGGGCGGGAGACCCAGTACTTC.

The sample holds many counts of this clonotype. The chain joins TRBV6-2 or TRBV6-3 to TRBJ2-3; weak D call: TRBD2 (5 bases). Per germline, CDR1 MNHEY and CDR2 SVGEGT. CDR3 length: 14 residues. Trimming left V 7 bases short and J 3 bases short, with 14 bases between. The CDR3 DNA reads TGTGCCAGCACCACGAGCGGAAAAACAGATACGCAGTATTTT. Amino acid sequence: CASTTSGKTDTQYF.

There are many counts of this clonotype. The V gene is TRBV29-1, the J gene TRBJ2-1; 11 bases agree with TRBD2. This CDR3 is 14 amino acids long. CDR1 and CDR2 from the germline V gene are SQVTM and ANQGSEA. V lost 5 bases, J lost 4 bases, and 4 bases stayed unmatched. The CDR3 loop reads CSVLTSGGYNEQFF. CDR3 sequence (DNA): TGCAGCGTTCTCACTAGCGGGGGTTACAATGAGCAGTTCTTC.

This clonotype was picked up a small number of times. The chain links TRBV30 to TRBJ2-7; 7 bases match TRBD1. V shed 5 bases, J shed 7 bases, and the junction held 14 bases outside the gene matches. This CDR3 contains 14 residues. Per germline, CDR1 GTSNPN and CDR2 SVGIG (reference sequence). The DNA for the CDR3 is TGTGCCTGGGGGAAGGACAGGCGCCTCGGAGAGCAGTACTTC. The encoded protein is CAWGKDRRLGEQYF.

The rearrangement links TRBV4-2 to TRBJ1-5, with D tentatively TRBD1 (5 bases). Germline lookup yields CDR1 LGHNA and CDR2 YNFKEQ. This CDR3 has 14 residues. Trimming shortened V by 0 bases and J by 4 bases, and 7 bases separated the two germline ends. CDR3 sequence: CASSQEYRNQPQHF. DNA for the CDR3: TGTGCCAGCAGCCAAGAATACAGGAATCAGCCCCAGCATTTT.

This clonotype was found many times. This chain connects TRBV28 to TRBJ1-1, with D maybe TRBD1 (5 bases). CDR1 is MDHEN and CDR2 is SYDVKM in the germline V gene. Trimming shortened V by 8 bases and J by 2 bases, and 15 bases separated the two germline ends. The CDR3 runs 14 residues. CDR3 residues: CASPGDGGNTEAFF. The DNA for the CDR3 is TGTGCCAGCCCTGGGGACGGAGGCAACACTGAAGCTTTCTTT.

The chain has TRBV5-1 and TRBJ2-1; maybe TRBD1 (6 bases). Germline assignment: CDR1 SGHRS and CDR2 YFSETQ. The CDR3 totals 15 residues. Trimming removed 2 bases from V and 4 bases from J, with 13 bases in between. The CDR3, as DNA: TGCGCCAGCAGCTTTTCCCCAGGGGATTACAATGAGCAGTTCTTC. It specifies CASSFSPGDYNEQFF.

This clonotype has at least ten counts. The CDR3 protein is CASSRTSGVTDTQYF. DNA for the CDR3: TGTGCCAGCAGCCGGACTAGCGGGGTCACAGATACGCAGTATTTT. J is TRBJ2-3 and V is TRBV7-2; 12 nucleotides align to TRBD2. Germline CDR1 SGHTA, CDR2 FQGNSA. This CDR3 has 15 amino acids. Trimming at V came to 5 bases and at J to 2 bases, leaving 2 bases not matched to a gene. The variable domain in full, with the rest retrieved from reference TRBV7-2 and TRBJ2-3, is GAGVSQSPSNKVTEKGKDVELRCDPISGHTALYWYRQSLGQGLEFLIYFQGNSAPDKSGLPSDRFSAERTGGSVSTLTIQRTQQEDSAVYLCASSRTSGVTDTQYFGPGTRLTVL.

This clonotype was observed at least ten times. The rearrangement uses TRBV2 and TRBJ2-3; D is uncertain. This CDR3 has 11 amino acids. The V gene lost 6 bases and the J gene lost 5 bases, with 6 bases spanning the gap. In germline, CDR1 is SNHLY, CDR2 FYNNEI. CDR3 in DNA: TGTGCCAGCAGGGAACAAGATACGCAGTATTTT. The encoded protein is CASREQDTQYF.

The sample holds many counts of this clonotype. V usage is TRBV29-1 and J usage is TRBJ2-3; D is undetermined. CDR1 and CDR2 (germline): SQVTM, ANQGSEA. With 5 bases removed from V and 5 bases from J, the gap between germline ends came to 11 bases. This CDR3 contains 12 residues. The CDR3 region is CSVQAAQDTQYF. CDR3 DNA: TGCAGCGTTCAGGCGGCCCAAGATACGCAGTATTTT.

The chain combines TRBV20-1 with TRBJ2-1, with D perhaps matching TRBD1 (6 bases). CDR1 DFQATT and CDR2 SNEGSKA come from the germline V gene (reference sequence). V lost 2 bases to trimming and J lost 8 bases, with 16 bases between them. The CDR3 runs 14 residues. The CDR3 here is CSARRGSSKHEQFF. CDR3 nucleotide sequence: TGCAGTGCTAGAAGGGGGAGCTCCAAGCATGAGCAGTTCTTC.

This clonotype was detected only a few times. V usage is TRBV7-9 and J usage is TRBJ1-6; a weak D match, TRBD1 (6 bases). The ends were cut back, 1 base at V and 7 bases at J, with 8 bases in the middle. The CDR3 loop spans 14 amino acids. Germline CDR1 and CDR2: SEHNR and FQNEAQ (reference sequence). The CDR3 nucleotides are TGTGCCAGCAGCTTAGGGGGGGCAAATTCACCCCTCCACTTT. Its translation is CASSLGGANSPLHF.

This clonotype came up many times. This chain joins TRBV7-2 and TRBJ2-3, with D unresolved. Germline V gene lookup returns CDR1 SGHTA and CDR2 FQGNSA. The germline V and J ends were trimmed by 6 bases and 2 bases, with 15 bases remaining between them. The CDR3 has 15 residues. CDR3 sequence reads: CASRTGPILTDTQYF. The CDR3 nucleotides are TGTGCCAGCAGAACTGGACCCATACTCACAGATACGCAGTATTTT.

Only a few counts were recorded for this clonotype. The chain is built from TRBV5-1 and TRBJ1-2, with D hard to call. V gave up 2 bases and J gave up 6 bases, with 20 bases separating them. There are 16 residues in the CDR3. Germline V lookup: CDR1 SGHRS, CDR2 YFSETQ. CDR3 loop: CASSFGTWGVTDGYTF. For the CDR3, the DNA is TGCGCCAGCAGCTTCGGCACGTGGGGAGTTACGGATGGCTACACCTTC.

This clonotype appeared a few times. The J gene is TRBJ2-3, the V gene TRBV7-2; 7 bases match TRBD1. V gave up 6 bases and J gave up 1 base; unmatched junction bases: 4. Germline V gene sequence: CDR1 SGHTA, CDR2 FQGNSA. This CDR3 region has 14 residues. The CDR3 DNA is TGTGCCAGCAGACTTGACAGGGGCACAGATACGCAGTATTTT. This encodes CASRLDRGTDTQYF. The complete variable domain, with remaining parts taken from reference TRBV7-2 and TRBJ2-3, reads GAGVSQSPSNKVTEKGKDVELRCDPISGHTALYWYRQSLGQGLEFLIYFQGNSAPDKSGLPSDRFSAERTGGSVSTLTIQRTQQEDSAVYLCASRLDRGTDTQYFGPGTRLTVL.

This clonotype has a handful of counts. The J gene is TRBJ2-1, the V gene TRBV5-1; 8 bases match TRBD1. CDR3 length: 15 residues. From germline, CDR1 is SGHRS and CDR2 YFSETQ. V was pared by 4 bases and J by 2 bases, with 5 bases of the junction left unmatched. CDR3: CASSLQGVAYNEQFF. In DNA, the CDR3 is TGCGCCAGCAGCCTACAGGGGGTGGCCTACAATGAGCAGTTCTTC.

In this sample, this clonotype turned up many times. The rearrangement uses TRBV2 and TRBJ2-1, with TRBD1 matching 7 bases. Germline lookup yields CDR1 SNHLY and CDR2 FYNNEI. This CDR3 is 15 amino acids long. The trim removed 1 base at V and 0 bases at J, leaving 0 bases unmatched. The CDR3: CASSEGQGSYNEQFF. CDR3 in DNA: TGTGCCAGCAGTGAAGGACAGGGCTCCTACAATGAGCAGTTCTTC.